This section outlines one T cell receptor beta chain sequence together with its context. A Seattle source enrolled patients during active infection and followed them longitudinally. The sample belongs to a study of blood T cell repertoires in COVID-19. Overall study context: T cells, B-cell-depleted T cells, or PBMCs supplied cDNA or gDNA.

The table came from immunoSEQ multiplex PCR; TCRdb's copy has only in-frame clones and leaves some out. The sample has 300,000 to 350,000 clones; around nine tenths are singletons. Specimen: peripheral blood. The sequence came from a woman aged 25-40 years with COVID-19, enrolled during active disease.

The CDR3 region has the DNA TGTGCCAGTAGTGGGGTTCGGCAGGGCGTGGGGGAGACCCAGTACTTC. Residues: CASSGVRQGVGETQYF. The chain joins TRBV19 to TRBJ2-5, with D possibly matching TRBD1 (5 bases). The CDR3 runs to 16 residues. In germline, CDR1 is LNHDA, CDR2 SQIVND (reference sequence). Trimming removed 5 bases at V and 5 bases at J, with 21 bases between.